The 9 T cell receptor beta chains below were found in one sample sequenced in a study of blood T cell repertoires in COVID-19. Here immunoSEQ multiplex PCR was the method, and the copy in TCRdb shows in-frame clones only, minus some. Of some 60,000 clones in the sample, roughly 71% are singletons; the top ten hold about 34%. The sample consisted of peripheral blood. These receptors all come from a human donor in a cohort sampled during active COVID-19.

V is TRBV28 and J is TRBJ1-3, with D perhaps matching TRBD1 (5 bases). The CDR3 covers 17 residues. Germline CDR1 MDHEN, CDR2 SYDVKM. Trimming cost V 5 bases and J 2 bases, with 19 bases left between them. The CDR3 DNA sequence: TGTGCCAGCAGTCCAACCCCCCCCCAGGGTGCTGGAAACACCATATATTTT. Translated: CASSPTPPQGAGNTIYF.

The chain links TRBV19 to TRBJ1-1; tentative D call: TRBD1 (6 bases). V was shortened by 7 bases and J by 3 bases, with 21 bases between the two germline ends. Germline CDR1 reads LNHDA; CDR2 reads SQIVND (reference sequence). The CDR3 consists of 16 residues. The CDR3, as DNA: TGTGCCAGTACCCGAAAGGGGGGGCAGTCGGACACTGAAGCTTTCTTT. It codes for CASTRKGGQSDTEAFF.

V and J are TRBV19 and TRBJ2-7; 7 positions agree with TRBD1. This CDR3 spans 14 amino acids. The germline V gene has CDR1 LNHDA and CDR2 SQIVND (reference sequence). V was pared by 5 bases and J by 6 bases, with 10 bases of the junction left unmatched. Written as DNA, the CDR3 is TGTGCCAGTAGTCCCCGACAGGGTGTAAGCGAGCAGTACTTC. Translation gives CASSPRQGVSEQYF.

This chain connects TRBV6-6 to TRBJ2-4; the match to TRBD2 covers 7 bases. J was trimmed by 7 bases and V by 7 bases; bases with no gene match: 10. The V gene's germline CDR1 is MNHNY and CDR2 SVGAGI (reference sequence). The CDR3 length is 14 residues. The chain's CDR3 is CASKGGRRGNIQYF. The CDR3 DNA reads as TGTGCCAGCAAGGGCGGGAGACGGGGGAACATTCAGTACTTC.

In DNA form, the CDR3 reads TGTGCCAGTAGAGGGACAGGGACGGATGGCTACACCTTC. Translating it yields CASRGTGTDGYTF. The chain recombines TRBV19 with TRBJ1-2; 9 nucleotides agree with TRBD1. V lost 6 bases to trimming and J lost 6 bases; unmatched junction nucleotides: 5. Germline CDR1 and CDR2: LNHDA and SQIVND (reference sequence). The CDR3 sequence is 13 residues long.

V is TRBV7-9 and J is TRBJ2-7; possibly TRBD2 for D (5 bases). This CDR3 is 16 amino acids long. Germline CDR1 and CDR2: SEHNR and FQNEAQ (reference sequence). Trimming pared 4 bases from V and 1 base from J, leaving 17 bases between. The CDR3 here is CASSSSGKGRSYEQYF. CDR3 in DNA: TGTGCCAGCAGCTCCTCGGGGAAGGGTAGGTCCTACGAGCAGTACTTC.

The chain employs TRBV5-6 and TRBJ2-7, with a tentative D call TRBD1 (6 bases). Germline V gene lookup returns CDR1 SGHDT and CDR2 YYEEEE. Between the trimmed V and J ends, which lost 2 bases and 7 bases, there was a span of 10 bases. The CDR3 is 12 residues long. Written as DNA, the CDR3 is TGTGCCAGCAGCTTTGAGGGGGTGGAGCAGTACTTC. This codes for CASSFEGVEQYF.

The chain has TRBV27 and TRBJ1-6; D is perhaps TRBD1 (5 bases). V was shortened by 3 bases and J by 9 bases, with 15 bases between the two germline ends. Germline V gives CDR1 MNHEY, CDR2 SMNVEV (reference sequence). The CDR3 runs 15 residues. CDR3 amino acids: CASSFSQGLSSPLHF. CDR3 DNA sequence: TGTGCCAGCAGTTTCAGCCAGGGTTTATCTTCACCCCTCCACTTT.

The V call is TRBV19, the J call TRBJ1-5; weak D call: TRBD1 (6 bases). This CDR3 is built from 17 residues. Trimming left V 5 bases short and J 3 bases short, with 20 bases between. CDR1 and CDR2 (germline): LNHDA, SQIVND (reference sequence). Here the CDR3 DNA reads TGTGCCAGTAGTCCGACCAAGACAGGACGCCTCAATCAGCCCCAGCATTTT. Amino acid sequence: CASSPTKTGRLNQPQHF.